The clone carrying this T cell receptor (beta chain) appeared once. The data originate from a study of blood T cell repertoires in COVID-19. Study-wide background: Specimens from acute and convalescent COVID-19 originated in the United States, Italy and Spain.

As handled by the study authors: Scientists estimated how many nucleated cells there were by amplifying reference gene primers. Method: immunoSEQ multiplex PCR; TCRdb's copy keeps in-frame clones and lacks some. V, J and clone size are taken as reported in that table, and D and trimming were inferred from the DNA itself. The data show 110,000 to 150,000 clones, 84% seen once. Adults between about 18 and 89 years of age took part from 24 US areas. A COVID-19 case was met by exposed participants within 2 weeks before study entry. V was trimmed by 1 base and J by 4 bases, leaving 16 bases between them. There are 16 residues in the CDR3. Germline V gene lookup returns CDR1 LGHDT and CDR2 YNNKEL (reference sequence).

The clonotype originates from a woman under 30 who had been exposed to COVID-19. The gene calls are TRBV3-1 (or the pseudogene TRBV3-2) and TRBJ1-2, with a possible D match to TRBD1 (5 bases). Sequencing used PBMCs or T cells enriched from blood (not recorded which). In DNA, the CDR3 is TGTGCCAGCAGCCAAGGTTCGGGGGGACCGACCTATGGCTACACCTTC. Its protein product is CASSQGSGGPTYGYTF.